This TCR beta chain was captured by sequencing in a study of T cell responses to AZD1222 COVID-19 vaccine. Sequenced by immunoSEQ multiplex PCR; TCRdb stores in-frame clones only, minus some. This table holds 150,000 to 200,000 clones, 88% found once. Researchers grouped second doses given at about 4 or about 12 weeks into one pool. The sequence was obtained from an adult who received the AZD1222 COVID-19 vaccine. Sequencing was performed on peripheral blood, taken 28 days after the second AZD1222 dose.

CDR3 region: CASSQGQGREKLFF. Written as DNA, the CDR3 is TGTGCCAGCAGTCAAGGGCAGGGGAGGGAGAAACTGTTTTTT. V is TRBV2 and J is TRBJ1-4, with D possibly TRBD1 on 6 matching bases. Trimming left V 5 bases short and J 11 bases short, with 18 bases between. The germline CDR1 and CDR2 sequences are SNHLY and FYNNEI. The CDR3 extends over 14 amino acids.